The source of this T cell receptor beta chain is a study of blood T cell repertoires in COVID-19. At the level of the study: COVID-19 samples collected from the United States, Italy and Spain covered acute and convalescent phases. T cells, B-cell-depleted T cells, or PBMCs supplied cDNA or gDNA.

Germline V gene sequence: CDR1 MDHEN, CDR2 SYDVKM. This CDR3 is 15 amino acids long. V lost 2 bases to trimming and J lost 5 bases; unmatched junction nucleotides: 7. In the authors' workflow: Reference gene primer amplification in the assay estimated nucleated cell counts. Assay: immunoSEQ multiplex PCR; the TCRdb copy retains only in-frame clones and omits some. The V and J calls and the clone size are those of that table, but D and trimming were determined from the DNA. The data contain about 180,000 clones, approximately 89% of them singletons. The J gene is TRBJ1-2, the V gene TRBV28; 8 bases agree with TRBD1. The receptor's source is a woman in her twenties or thirties with acute or convalescent COVID-19. Sequenced: peripheral blood. The CDR3 reads CASSLAGQGAYGYTF. CDR3 nucleotide sequence: TGTGCCAGCAGTTTAGCAGGCCAGGGGGCTTATGGCTACACCTTC.